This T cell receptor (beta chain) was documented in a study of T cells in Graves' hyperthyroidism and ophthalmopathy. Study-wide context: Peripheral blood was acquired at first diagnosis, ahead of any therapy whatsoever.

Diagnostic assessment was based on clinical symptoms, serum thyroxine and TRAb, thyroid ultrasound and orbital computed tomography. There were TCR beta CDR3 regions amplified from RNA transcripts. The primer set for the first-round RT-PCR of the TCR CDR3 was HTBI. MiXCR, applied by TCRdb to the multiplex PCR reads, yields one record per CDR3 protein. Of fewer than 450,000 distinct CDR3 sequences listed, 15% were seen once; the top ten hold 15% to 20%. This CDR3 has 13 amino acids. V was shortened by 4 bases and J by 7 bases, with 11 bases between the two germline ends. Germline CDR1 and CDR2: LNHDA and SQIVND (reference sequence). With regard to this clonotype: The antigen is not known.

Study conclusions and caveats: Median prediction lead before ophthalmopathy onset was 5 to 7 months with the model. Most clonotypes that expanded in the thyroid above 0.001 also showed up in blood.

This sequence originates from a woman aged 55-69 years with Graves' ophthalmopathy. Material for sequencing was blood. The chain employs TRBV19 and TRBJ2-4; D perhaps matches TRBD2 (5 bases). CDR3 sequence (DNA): TGTGCCAGTAGTACCCGGGATGGGAACATTCAGTACTTC. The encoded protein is CASSTRDGNIQYF.